The following is a T cell receptor (beta chain) sequence with its context. This table comes from immunoSEQ multiplex PCR, and its TCRdb copy is limited to in-frame clones, with some not included. Altogether under 40,000 clones are present, about nine tenths being singletons, with the ten largest covering 8.3%. This specimen belongs to a study of PD-L1 blockade in urothelial cancer. In the study overall: Specimens of blood held a median count of roughly 150,000 T cells.

Enrolled patients showed locally advanced or metastatic urothelial carcinoma. J was trimmed by 6 bases and V by 3 bases; bases with no gene match: 4. Germline V gene data show CDR1 as GTSNPN and CDR2 as SVGIG (reference sequence). The length of the CDR3 is 13 residues. This chain connects TRBV30 to TRBJ2-1; TRBD2 matches 8 bases. Source: PBMCs, taken around atezolizumab (anti-PD-L1) treatment. This TCR was sampled from a man aged 65 to 79 with urothelial cancer. The CDR3 bases are TGTGCCTGGAGCAATGGACTAGCCAATGAGCAGTTCTTC. Its protein is CAWSNGLANEQFF.